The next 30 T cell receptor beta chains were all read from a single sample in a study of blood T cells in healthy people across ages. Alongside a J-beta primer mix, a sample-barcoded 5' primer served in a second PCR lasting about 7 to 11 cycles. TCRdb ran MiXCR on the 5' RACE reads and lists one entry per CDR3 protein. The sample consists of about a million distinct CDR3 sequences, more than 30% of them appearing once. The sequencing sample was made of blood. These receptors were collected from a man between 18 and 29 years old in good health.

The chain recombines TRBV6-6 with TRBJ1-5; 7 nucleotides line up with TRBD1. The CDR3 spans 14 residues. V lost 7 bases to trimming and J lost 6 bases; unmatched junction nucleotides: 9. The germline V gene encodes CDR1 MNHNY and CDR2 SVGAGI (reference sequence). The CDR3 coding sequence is TGTGCCAGCACCGGCGACAGGGACGGTCAGCCCCAGCATTTT. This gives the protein CASTGDRDGQPQHF.

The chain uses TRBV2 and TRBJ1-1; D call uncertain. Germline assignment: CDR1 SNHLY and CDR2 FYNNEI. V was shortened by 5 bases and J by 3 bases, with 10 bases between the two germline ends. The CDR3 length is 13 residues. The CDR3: CASSLGWDTEAFF. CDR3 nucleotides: TGTGCCAGCAGTCTCGGATGGGACACTGAAGCTTTCTTT.

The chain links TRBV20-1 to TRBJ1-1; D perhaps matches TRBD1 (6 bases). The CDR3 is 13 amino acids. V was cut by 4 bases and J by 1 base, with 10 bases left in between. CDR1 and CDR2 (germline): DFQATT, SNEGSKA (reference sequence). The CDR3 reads CSAITGPNTEAFF. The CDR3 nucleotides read TGCAGTGCTATAACAGGGCCGAACACTGAAGCTTTCTTT.

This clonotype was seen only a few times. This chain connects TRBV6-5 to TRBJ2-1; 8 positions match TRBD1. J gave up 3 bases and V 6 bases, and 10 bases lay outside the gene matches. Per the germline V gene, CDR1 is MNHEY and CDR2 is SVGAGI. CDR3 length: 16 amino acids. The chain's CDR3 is CASRTGTGAGYNEQFF. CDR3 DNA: TGTGCCAGCAGGACCGGGACAGGAGCTGGCTACAATGAGCAGTTCTTC.

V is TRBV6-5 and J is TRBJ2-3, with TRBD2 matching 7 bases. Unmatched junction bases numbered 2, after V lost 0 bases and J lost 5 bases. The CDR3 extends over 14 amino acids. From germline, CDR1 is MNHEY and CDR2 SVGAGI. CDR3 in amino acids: CASSYSGGEDTQYF. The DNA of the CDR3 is TGTGCCAGCAGTTACTCGGGAGGGGAAGATACGCAGTATTTT.

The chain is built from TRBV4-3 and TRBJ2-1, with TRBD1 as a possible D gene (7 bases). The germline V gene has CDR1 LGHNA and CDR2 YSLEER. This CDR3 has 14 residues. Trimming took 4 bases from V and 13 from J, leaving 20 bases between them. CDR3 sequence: CASSLDREVETQFF. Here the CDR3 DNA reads TGCGCCAGCAGCCTAGACAGGGAGGTGGAGACCCAGTTCTTC.

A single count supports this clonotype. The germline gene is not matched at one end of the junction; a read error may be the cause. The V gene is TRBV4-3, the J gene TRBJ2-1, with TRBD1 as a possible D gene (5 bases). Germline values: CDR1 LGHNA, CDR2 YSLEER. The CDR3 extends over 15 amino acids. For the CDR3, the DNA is TGCACCAGCAGTCTTGGGGCTCACTCCTACAATGAGCAGTTCTTC. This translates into CTSSLGAHSYNEQFF.

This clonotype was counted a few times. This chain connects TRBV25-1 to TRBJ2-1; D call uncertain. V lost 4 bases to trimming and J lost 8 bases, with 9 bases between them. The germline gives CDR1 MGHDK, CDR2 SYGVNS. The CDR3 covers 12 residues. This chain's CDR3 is CASSAGSYEQFF. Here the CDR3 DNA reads TGTGCCAGCAGTGCTGGGTCGTATGAGCAGTTCTTC. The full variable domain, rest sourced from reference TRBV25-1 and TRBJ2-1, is EADIYQTPRYLVIGTGKKITLECSQTMGHDKMYWYQQDPGMELHLIHYSYGVNSTEKGDLSSESTVSRIRTEHFPLTLESARPSHTSQYLCASSAGSYEQFFGPGTRLTVL.

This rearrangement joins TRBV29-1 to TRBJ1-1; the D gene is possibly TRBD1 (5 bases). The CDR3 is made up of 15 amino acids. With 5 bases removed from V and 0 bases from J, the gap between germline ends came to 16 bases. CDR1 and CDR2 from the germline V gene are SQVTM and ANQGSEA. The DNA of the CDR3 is TGCAGCGTTCCCTATGCCGGACAACTGAACACTGAAGCTTTCTTT. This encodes CSVPYAGQLNTEAFF.

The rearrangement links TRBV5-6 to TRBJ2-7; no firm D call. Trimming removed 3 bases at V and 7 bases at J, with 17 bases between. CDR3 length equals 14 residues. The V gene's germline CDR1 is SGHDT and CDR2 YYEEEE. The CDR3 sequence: CASSSVAGGLEQYF. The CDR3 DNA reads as TGTGCCAGCAGCTCGGTGGCCGGTGGGCTTGAGCAGTACTTC.

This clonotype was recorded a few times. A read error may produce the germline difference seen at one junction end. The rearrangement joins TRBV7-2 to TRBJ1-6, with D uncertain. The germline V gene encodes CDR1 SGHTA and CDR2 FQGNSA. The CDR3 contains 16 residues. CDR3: CASSLGRPTLNSPLHF. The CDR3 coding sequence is TGTGCCAGCAGCTTAGGCAGGCCGACTCTAAATTCACCCCTCCATTTT. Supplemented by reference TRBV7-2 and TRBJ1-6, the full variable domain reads GAGVSQSPSNKVTEKGKDVELRCDPISGHTALYWYRQSLGQGLEFLIYFQGNSAPDKSGLPSDRFSAERTGGSVSTLTIQRTQQEDSAVYLCASSLGRPTLNSPLHFGNGTRLTVT.

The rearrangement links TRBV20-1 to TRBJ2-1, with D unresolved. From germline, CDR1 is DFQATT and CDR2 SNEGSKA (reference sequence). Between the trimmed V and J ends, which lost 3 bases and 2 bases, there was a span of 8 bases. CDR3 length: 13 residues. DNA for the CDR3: TGCAGTGCTAGGGCGCAGGCCTACAATGAGCAGTTCTTC. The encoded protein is CSARAQAYNEQFF.

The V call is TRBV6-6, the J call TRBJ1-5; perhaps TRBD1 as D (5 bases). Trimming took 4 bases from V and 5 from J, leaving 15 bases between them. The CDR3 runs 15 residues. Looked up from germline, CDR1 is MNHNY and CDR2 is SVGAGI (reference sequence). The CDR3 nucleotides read TGTGCCAGCAGTTCCGGGACTAGGGGCTATCAGCCCCAGCATTTT. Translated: CASSSGTRGYQPQHF.

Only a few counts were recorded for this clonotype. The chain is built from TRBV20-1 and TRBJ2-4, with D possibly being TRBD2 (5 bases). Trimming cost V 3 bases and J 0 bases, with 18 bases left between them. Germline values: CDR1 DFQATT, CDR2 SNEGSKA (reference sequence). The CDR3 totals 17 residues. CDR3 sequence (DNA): TGCAGTGCTAGGTCCCCCCACGATGGAGGAGCCAAAAACATTCAGTACTTC. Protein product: CSARSPHDGGAKNIQYF.

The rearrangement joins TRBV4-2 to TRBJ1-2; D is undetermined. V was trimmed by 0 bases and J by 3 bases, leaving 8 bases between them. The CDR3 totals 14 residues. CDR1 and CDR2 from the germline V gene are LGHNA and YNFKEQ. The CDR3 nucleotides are TGTGCCAGCAGCCAAGAATTAACTGACTATGGCTACACCTTC. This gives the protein CASSQELTDYGYTF.

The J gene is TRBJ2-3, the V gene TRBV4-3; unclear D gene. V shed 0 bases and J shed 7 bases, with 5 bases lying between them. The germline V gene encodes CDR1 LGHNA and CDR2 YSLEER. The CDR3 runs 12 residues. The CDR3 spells CASSQDIHTQYF. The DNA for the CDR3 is TGCGCCAGCAGCCAAGATATTCATACGCAGTATTTT.

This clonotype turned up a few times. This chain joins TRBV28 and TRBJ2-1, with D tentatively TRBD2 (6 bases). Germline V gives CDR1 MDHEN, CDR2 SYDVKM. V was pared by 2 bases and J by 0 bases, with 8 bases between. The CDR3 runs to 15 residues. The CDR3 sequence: CASSLGGYSYNEQFF. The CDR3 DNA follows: TGTGCCAGCAGTTTAGGAGGGTACTCCTACAATGAGCAGTTCTTC.

The CDR3 sequence is CASSYSWRGNQETQYF. Here the CDR3 DNA reads TGTGCCAGCAGTTACTCCTGGCGGGGCAACCAAGAGACCCAGTACTTC. The chain combines TRBV6-2 or TRBV6-3 with TRBJ2-5; possible D gene TRBD2, 6 bases. Trimming shortened V by 0 bases and J by 0 bases, and 11 bases separated the two germline ends. This CDR3 region has 16 residues. The germline V gene encodes CDR1 MNHEY and CDR2 SVGEGT.

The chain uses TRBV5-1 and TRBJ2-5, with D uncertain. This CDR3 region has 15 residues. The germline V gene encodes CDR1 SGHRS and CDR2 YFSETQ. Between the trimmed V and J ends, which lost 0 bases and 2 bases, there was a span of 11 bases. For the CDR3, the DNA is TGCGCCAGCAGCTTGGCCCGTCAAAGACAAGAGACCCAGTACTTC. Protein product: CASSLARQRQETQYF.

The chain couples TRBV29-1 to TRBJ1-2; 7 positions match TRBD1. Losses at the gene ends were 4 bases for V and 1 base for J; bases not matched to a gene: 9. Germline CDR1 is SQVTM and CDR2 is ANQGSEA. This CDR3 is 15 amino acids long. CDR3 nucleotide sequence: TGCAGCGTTGTGTCATCGGGACAGTGTAACTATGGCTACACCTTC. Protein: CSVVSSGQCNYGYTF.

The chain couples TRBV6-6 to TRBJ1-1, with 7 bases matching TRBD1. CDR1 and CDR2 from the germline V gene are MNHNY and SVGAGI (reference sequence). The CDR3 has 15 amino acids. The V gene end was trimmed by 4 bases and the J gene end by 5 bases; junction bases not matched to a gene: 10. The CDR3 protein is CASSWGQLQGTEAFF. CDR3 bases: TGTGCCAGCAGTTGGGGACAGCTACAGGGAACTGAAGCTTTCTTT.

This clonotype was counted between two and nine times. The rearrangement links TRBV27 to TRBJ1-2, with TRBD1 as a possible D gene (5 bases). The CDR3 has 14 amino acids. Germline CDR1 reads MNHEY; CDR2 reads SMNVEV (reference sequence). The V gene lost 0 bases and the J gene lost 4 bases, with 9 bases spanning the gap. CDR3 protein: CASSLSAGLYGYTF. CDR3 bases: TGTGCCAGCAGTTTATCTGCGGGACTCTATGGCTACACCTTC.

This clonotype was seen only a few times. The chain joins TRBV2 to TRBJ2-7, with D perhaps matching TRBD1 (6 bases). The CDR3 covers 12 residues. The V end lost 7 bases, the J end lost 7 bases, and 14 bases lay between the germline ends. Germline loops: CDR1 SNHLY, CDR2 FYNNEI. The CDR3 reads CASKQGINEQYF. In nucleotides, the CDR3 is TGTGCCAGCAAACAGGGAATCAATGAGCAGTACTTC.

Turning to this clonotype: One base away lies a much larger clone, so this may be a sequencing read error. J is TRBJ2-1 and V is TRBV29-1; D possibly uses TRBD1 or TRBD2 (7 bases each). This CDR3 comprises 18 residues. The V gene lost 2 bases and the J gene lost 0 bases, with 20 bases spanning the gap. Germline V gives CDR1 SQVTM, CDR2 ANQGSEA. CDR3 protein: CSVEPGGGTAPSYNEQFF. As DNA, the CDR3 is TGCAGCGTTGAACCAGGGGGGGGCACCGCACCCTCCTACAATGAGCAGTTCTTC.

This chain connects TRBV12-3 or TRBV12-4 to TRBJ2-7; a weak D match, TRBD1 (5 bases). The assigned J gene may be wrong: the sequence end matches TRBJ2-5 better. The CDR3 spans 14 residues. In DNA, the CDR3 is TGTGCCAGCAGTTTACAGGGCCCCTCAGAGACCCAGTACTTC. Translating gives CASSLQGPSETQYF.

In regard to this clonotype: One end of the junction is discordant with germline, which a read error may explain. This CDR3 reads CASSLQGPLGNRPQHF. The CDR3 DNA follows: TGTGCCAGCAGTTTACAGGGACCGCTAGGCAATCGGCCCCAGCATTTT. V is TRBV12-3 or TRBV12-4 and J is TRBJ1-5, with a weak D call TRBD1 (5 bases). There are 16 residues in the CDR3.

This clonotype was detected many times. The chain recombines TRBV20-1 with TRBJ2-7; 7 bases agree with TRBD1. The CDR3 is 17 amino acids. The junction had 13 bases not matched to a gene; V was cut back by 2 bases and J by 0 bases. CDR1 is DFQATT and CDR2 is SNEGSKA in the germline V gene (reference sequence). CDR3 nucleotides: TGCAGTGCTAGAACACCTAGACAGGGTTTTCTCTCCTACGAGCAGTACTTC. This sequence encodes CSARTPRQGFLSYEQYF.

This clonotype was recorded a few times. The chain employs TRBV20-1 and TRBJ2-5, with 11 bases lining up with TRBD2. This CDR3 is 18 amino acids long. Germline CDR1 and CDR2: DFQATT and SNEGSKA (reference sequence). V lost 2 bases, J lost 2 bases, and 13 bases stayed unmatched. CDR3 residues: CSARLRLTSGGLQETQYF. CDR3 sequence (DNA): TGCAGTGCTAGACTACGGCTTACTAGCGGGGGTTTGCAAGAGACCCAGTACTTC.

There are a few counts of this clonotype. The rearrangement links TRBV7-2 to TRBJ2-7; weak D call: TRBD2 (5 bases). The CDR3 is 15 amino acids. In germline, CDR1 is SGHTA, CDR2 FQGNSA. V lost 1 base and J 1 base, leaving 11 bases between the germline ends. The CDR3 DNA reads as TGTGCCAGCAGCTTAGTTGCTAGCCTGTCCTACGAGCAGTACTTC. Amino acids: CASSLVASLSYEQYF.

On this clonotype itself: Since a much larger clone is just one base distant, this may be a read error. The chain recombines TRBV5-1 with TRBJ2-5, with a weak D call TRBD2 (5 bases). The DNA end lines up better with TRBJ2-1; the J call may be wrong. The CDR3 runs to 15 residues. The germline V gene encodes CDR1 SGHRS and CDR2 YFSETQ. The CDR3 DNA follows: TGCGCCAGCAGCTTGAATCCTAGCAGGCAAGAGACCCAGTTCTTC. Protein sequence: CASSLNPSRQETQFF.